This TCR beta chain emerged from a study of metastatic and nonmetastatic thyroid tumors. Overall study context: Comparison of repertoires was carried out across blood and tumor or nodule tissue from malignant and benign thyroid patients.

Findings and caveats of the study: According to reports, the diversity of TCR beta was significantly higher in malignant thyroid tumors than in benign nodules, and this held in both blood and tumor samples.

Original processing methods: Across clinicopathological groups, CDR3 differences served as the basis for building a distant-metastasis classifier for papillary thyroid cancer. MiXCR reprocessed the PCR reads for TCRdb. The V and J calls were not made by the authors but by TCRdb's processing. The sample holds 30,000 to 45,000 clones, roughly 28% seen once. The CDR3 sequence is 12 residues long. Germline V gives CDR1 MNHNS, CDR2 SASEGT. V lost 8 bases and J lost 4, with 11 bases in between. All patients were untreated before thyroid surgery. In this sample, this clone is medium-sized (0.01 to 0.1%). Its antigen is not identified.

Sequencing input: blood. This rearrangement joins TRBV6-1 to TRBJ1-2; D gene uncertain. The clonotype comes from a male donor with papillary thyroid cancer or a benign thyroid nodule (not recorded which). Some clones in this sample may be carry-over from other donors' samples. The CDR3 nucleotides are TGTGCCAGCGGTATAGACGGCTATGGCTACACCTTC. It translates to CASGIDGYGYTF.